These 6 T cell receptor beta chains share one sample of origin, sequenced in a study of human T cells and chemical hapten exposure. The library tagged each cDNA molecule with unique molecular identifiers. TCRdb re-derived calls from the reads in MiXCR, one entry per CDR3 protein. The table records 95,000 to 150,000 distinct CDR3 sequences, 8.5% of them present only once. Extraction yielded total RNA from whole blood (unfractionated). Sequenced input: whole blood. These receptors were taken from a human donor in good health. Some clones in this sample may be carry-over from other donors' samples.

This clonotype was detected ten times or more. The rearrangement uses TRBV2 and TRBJ2-7; D may be TRBD1 (7 bases). The germline gives CDR1 SNHLY, CDR2 FYNNEI. CDR3 size: 15 residues. Trimming shortened V by 0 bases and J by 2 bases, and 11 bases separated the two germline ends. The CDR3 loop reads CASSEARGQTYEQYF. The CDR3 nucleotides read TGTGCCAGCAGTGAAGCGCGGGGACAGACCTACGAGCAGTACTTC.

This clonotype has a count of ten or more. This chain connects TRBV7-9 to TRBJ1-2; D is undetermined. Germline values: CDR1 SEHNR, CDR2 FQNEAQ (reference sequence). This CDR3 spans 13 amino acids. V dropped 5 bases and J dropped 2 bases, with 9 bases sitting between them. The CDR3 sequence: CASSHPVNYGYTF. CDR3 nucleotides: TGTGCCAGCAGCCATCCAGTCAACTATGGCTACACCTTC.

The chain combines TRBV7-6 with TRBJ2-3; D gene uncertain. CDR1 and CDR2 from the germline V gene are SGHVS and FNYEAQ. Trimming removed 2 bases from V and 2 bases from J, with 8 bases in between. The CDR3 consists of 14 residues. The CDR3 sequence is CASSLKSVTDTQYF. Here the CDR3 DNA reads TGTGCCAGCAGCTTAAAGTCGGTCACAGATACGCAGTATTTT.

This clonotype was counted many times. This chain uses TRBV14 with TRBJ1-6, with a weak D call TRBD1 (5 bases). V was clipped by 1 base and J by 7 bases, with 11 bases between them. Germline-derived CDR1 and CDR2 are SGHDN and FVKESK. CDR3 length: 15 amino acids. The CDR3: CASSQVMGTNSPLHF. The CDR3 DNA sequence: TGTGCCAGCAGCCAAGTGATGGGGACGAATTCACCCCTCCACTTT.

The CDR3 DNA reads as TGTGCCAGCTCACCCACACTTCAGGGCGGTATAGATACGCAGTATTTT. This encodes CASSPTLQGGIDTQYF. This chain uses TRBV18 with TRBJ2-3, with a weak D call TRBD1 (5 bases). Germline V lookup: CDR1 KGHSH, CDR2 LQKENI. The CDR3 runs 16 residues. Trimming pared 3 bases from V and 5 bases from J, leaving 18 bases between. Filled out from reference TRBV18 and TRBJ2-3, the complete variable domain reads NAGVMQNPRHLVRRRGQEARLRCSPMKGHSHVYWYRQLPEEGLKFMVYLQKENIIDESGMPKERFSAEFPKEGPSILRIQQVVRGDSAAYFCASSPTLQGGIDTQYFGPGTRLTVL.

In this sample, this clonotype turned up many times. The chain joins TRBV7-9 to TRBJ2-1; TRBD1 aligns across 9 bases. V was pared by 5 bases and J by 5 bases, with 10 bases of the junction left unmatched. The CDR3 runs to 16 residues. The germline CDR1 and CDR2 sequences are SEHNR and FQNEAQ (reference sequence). CDR3 in DNA: TGTGCCAGCAGCAACCGGGACAGGGATCATAACAATGAGCAGTTCTTC. Encoded protein: CASSNRDRDHNNEQFF.